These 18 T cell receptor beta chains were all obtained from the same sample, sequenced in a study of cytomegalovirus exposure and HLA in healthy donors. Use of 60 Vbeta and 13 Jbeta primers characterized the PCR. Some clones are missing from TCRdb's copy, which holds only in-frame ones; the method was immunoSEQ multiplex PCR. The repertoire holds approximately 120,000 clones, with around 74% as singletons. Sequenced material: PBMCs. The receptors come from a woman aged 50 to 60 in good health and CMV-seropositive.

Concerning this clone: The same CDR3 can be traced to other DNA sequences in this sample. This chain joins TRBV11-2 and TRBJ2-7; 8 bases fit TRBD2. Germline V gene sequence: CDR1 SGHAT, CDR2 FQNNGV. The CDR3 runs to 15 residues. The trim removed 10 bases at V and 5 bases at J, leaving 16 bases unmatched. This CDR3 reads CATSPGRAGGDEQYF. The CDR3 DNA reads TGTGCCACCTCCCCGGGGCGGGCGGGGGGAGACGAGCAGTACTTC.

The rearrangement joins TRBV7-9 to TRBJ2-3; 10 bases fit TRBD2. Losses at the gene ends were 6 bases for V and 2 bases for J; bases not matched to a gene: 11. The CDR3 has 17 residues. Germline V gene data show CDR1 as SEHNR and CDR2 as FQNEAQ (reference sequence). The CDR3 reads CASSASGGLHLTDTQYF. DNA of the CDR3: TGTGCCAGCAGTGCTAGCGGGGGACTCCACCTCACAGATACGCAGTATTTT. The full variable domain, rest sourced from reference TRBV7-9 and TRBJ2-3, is DTGVSQNPRHKITKRGQNVTFRCDPISEHNRLYWYRQTLGQGPEFLTYFQNEAQLEKSRLLSDRFSAERPKGSFSTLEIQRTEQGDSAMYLCASSASGGLHLTDTQYFGPGTRLTVL.

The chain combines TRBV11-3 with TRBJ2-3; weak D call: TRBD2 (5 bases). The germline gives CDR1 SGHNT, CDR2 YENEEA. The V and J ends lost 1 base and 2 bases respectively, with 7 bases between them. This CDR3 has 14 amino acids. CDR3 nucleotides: TGTGCCAGCAGCTTAGGAGGGAACACAGATACGCAGTATTTT. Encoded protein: CASSLGGNTDTQYF.

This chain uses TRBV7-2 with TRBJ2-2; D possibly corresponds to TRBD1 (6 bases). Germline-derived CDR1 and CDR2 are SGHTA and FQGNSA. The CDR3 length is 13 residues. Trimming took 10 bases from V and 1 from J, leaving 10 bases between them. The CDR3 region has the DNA TGTGCCATAGACAGGATGAACACCGGGGAGCTGTTTTTT. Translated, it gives CAIDRMNTGELFF.

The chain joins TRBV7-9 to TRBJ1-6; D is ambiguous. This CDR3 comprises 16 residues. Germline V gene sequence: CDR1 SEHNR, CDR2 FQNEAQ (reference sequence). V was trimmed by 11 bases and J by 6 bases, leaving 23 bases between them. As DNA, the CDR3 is TGTGCCGGCGAGGAGAACGCCCTGCTCCTTAATTCACCCCTCCACTTT. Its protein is CAGEENALLLNSPLHF.

The CDR3 DNA is TGCGCCAGCAGCTCAAACGCTGCGAACCCAGAGACCCAGTACTTC. Translating gives CASSSNAANPETQYF. The J gene is TRBJ2-5, the V gene TRBV5-1; D gene unclear. The V gene lost 3 bases and the J gene lost 4 bases, with 16 bases spanning the gap. Germline V lookup: CDR1 SGHRS, CDR2 YFSETQ. This CDR3 has 15 residues.

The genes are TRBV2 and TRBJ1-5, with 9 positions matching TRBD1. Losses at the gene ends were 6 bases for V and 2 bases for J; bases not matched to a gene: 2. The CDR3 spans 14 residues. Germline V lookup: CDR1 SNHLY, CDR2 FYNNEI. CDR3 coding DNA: TGTGCCAGCAGGAGACAGGGGGGCAATCAGCCCCAGCATTTT. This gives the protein CASRRQGGNQPQHF.

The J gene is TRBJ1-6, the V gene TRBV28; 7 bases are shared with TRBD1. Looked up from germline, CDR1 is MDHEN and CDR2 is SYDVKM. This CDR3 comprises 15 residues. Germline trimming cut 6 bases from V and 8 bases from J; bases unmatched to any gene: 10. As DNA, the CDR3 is TGTGCCAGCAGCTGGCCGGGACAGAGGGATTCACCCCTCCACTTT. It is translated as CASSWPGQRDSPLHF.

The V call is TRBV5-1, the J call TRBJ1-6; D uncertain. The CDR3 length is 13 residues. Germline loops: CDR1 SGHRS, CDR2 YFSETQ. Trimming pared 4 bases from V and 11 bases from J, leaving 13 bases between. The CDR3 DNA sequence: TGCGCCAGCAGCAATCCACCAGATCCACCCCTCCACTTT. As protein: CASSNPPDPPLHF.

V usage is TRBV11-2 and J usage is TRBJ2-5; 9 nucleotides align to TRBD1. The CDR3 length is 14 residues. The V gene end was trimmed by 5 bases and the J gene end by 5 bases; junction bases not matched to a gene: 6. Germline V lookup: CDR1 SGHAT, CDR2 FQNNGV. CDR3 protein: CASSKDRGRETQYF. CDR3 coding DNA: TGTGCCAGCAGCAAGGACAGGGGAAGGGAGACCCAGTACTTC.

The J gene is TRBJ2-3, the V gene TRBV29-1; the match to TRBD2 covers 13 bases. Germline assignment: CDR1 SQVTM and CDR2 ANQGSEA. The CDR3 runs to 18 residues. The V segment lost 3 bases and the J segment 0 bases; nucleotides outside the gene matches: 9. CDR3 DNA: TGCAGCGTTGAGGGGACTAGCGGGGCAATGTCTAGCACAGATACGCAGTATTTT. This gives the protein CSVEGTSGAMSSTDTQYF.

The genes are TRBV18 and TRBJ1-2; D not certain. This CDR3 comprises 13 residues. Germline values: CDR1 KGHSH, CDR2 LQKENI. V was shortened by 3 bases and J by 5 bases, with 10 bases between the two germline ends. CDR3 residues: CASSPRRAYGYTF. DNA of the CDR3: TGTGCCAGCTCACCGCGGAGAGCTTATGGCTACACCTTC.

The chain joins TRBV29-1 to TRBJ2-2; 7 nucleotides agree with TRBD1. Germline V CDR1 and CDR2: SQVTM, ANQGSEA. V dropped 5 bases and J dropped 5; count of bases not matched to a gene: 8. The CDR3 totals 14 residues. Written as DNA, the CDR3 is TGCAGCGTTAGACAGGGCACAAGGACCGGGGAGCTGTTTTTT. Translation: CSVRQGTRTGELFF.

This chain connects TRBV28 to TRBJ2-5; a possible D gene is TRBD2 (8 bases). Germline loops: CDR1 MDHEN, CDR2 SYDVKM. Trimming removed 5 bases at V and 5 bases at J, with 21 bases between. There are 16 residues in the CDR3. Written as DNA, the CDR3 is TGTGCCAGCAGTCCCCCGGGAGGGGGCAGGAGGGAGACCCAGTACTTC. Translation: CASSPPGGGRRETQYF.

For the CDR3, the DNA is TGTGCCAGCAGCCTCAGGCCGACAGGGTCGGGATTGGGTGGAAACACCATATATTTT. Translated, it gives CASSLRPTGSGLGGNTIYF. The J gene is TRBJ1-3, the V gene TRBV7-2, with 7 bases identical to TRBD1. CDR3 length: 19 amino acids. Trimming at V came to 5 bases and at J to 3 bases, leaving 19 bases not matched to a gene. Per the germline V gene, CDR1 is SGHTA and CDR2 is FQGNSA.

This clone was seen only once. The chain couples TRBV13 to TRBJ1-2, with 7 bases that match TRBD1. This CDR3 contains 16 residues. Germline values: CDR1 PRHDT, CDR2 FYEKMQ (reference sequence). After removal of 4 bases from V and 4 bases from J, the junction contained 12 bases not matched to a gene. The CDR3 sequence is CASSSRDRVGSYGYTF. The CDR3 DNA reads TGTGCCAGCAGCTCACGCGACAGGGTGGGATCCTATGGCTACACCTTC.

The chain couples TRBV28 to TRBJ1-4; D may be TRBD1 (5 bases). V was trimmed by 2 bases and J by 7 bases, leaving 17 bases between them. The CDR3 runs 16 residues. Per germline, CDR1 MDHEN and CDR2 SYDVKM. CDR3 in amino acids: CASSLPLGGGPEKLFF. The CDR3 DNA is TGTGCCAGCAGTTTACCATTGGGGGGGGGTCCTGAAAAACTGTTTTTT.

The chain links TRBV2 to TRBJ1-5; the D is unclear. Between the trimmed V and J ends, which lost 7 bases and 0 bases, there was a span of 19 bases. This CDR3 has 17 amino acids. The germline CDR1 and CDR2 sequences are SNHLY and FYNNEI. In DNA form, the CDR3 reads TGTGCCAGCACCAGATTCGGCGGTGATTATAGCAATCAGCCCCAGCATTTT. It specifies CASTRFGGDYSNQPQHF.